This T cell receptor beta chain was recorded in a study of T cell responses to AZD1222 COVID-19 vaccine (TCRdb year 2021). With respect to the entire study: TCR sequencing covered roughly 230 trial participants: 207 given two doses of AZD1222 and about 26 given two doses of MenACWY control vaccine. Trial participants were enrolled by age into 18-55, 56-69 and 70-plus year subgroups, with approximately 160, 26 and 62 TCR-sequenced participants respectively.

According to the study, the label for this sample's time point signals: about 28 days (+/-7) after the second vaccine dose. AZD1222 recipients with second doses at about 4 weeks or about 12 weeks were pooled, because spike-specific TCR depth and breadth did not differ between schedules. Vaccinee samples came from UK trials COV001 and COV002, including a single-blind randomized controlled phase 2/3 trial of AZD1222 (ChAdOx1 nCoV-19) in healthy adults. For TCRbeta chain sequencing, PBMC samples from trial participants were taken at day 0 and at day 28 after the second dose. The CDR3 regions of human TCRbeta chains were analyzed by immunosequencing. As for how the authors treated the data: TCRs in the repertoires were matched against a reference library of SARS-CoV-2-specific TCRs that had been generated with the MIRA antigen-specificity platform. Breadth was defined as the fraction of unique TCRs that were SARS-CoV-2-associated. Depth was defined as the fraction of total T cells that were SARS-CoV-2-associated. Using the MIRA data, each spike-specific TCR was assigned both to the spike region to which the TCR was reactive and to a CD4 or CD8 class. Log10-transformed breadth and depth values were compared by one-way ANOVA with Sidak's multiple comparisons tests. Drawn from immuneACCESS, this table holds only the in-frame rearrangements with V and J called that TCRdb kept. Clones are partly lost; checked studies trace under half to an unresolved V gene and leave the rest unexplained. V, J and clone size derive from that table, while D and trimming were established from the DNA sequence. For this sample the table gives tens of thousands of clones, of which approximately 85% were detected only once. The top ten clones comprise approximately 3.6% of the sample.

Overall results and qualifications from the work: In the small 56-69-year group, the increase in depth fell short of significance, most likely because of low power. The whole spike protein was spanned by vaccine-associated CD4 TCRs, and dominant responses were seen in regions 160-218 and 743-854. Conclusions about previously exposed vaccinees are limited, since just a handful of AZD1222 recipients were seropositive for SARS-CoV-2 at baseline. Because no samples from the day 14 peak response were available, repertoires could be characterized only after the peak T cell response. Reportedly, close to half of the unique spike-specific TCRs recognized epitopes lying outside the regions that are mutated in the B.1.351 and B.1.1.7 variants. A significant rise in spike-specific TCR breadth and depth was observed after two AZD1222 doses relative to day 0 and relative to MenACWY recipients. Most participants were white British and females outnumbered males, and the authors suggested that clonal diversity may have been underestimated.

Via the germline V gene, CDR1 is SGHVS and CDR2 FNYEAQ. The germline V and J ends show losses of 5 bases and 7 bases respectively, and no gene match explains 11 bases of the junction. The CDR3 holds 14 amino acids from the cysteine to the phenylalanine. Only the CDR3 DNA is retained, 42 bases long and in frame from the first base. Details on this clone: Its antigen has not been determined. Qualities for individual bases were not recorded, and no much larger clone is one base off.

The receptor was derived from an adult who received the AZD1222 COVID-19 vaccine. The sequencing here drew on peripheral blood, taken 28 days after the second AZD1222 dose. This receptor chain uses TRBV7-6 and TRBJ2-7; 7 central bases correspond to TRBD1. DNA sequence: TGTGCCAGCAGCGGTGGGACAGCCAGGGGGGAGCAGTACTTC. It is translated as CASSGGTARGEQYF.